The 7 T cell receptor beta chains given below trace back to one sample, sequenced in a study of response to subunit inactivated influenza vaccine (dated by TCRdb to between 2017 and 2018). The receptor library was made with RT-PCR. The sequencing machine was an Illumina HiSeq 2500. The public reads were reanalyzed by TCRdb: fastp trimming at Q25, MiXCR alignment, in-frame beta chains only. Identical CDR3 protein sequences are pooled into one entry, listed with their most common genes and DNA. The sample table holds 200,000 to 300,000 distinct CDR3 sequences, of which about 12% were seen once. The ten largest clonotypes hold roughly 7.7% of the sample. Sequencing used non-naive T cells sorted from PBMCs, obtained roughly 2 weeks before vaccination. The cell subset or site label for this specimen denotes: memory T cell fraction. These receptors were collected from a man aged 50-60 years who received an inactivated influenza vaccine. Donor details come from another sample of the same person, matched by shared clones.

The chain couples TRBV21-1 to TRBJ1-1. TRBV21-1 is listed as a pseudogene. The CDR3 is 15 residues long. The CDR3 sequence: CASSKNKGPFKWAFF. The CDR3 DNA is TGTGCCAGCAGCAAAAACAAGGGCCCGTTTAAATGGGCTTTCTTT.

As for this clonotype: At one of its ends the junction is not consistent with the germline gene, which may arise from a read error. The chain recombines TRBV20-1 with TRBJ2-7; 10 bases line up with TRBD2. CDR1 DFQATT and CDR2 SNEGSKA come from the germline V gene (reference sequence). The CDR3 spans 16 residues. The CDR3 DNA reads TGCTGTGCTAGTCCCAGACTAGCGGGTAATACCTACGAGCAGTACTTC. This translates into CCASPRLAGNTYEQYF.

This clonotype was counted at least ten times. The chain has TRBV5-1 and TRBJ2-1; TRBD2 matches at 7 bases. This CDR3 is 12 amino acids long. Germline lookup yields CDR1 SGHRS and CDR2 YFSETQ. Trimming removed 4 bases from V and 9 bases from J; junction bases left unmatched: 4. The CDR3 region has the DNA TGCGCCAGCAGCCAGGGCGGGGGTGAGCAGTTCTTC. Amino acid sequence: CASSQGGGEQFF.

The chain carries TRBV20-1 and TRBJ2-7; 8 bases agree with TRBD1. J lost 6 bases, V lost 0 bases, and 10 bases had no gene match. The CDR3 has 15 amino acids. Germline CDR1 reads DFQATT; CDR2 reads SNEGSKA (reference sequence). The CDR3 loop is CSARERQGSDSEQYF. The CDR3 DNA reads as TGCAGTGCTAGAGAACGACAGGGGTCTGACTCCGAGCAGTACTTC.

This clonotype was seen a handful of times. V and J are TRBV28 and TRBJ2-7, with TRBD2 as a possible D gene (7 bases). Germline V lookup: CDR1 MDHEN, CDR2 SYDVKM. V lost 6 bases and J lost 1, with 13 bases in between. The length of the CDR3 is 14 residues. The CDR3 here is CASRGGGGSYEQYF. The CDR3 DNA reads TGTGCCAGCAGAGGGGGGGGAGGGTCCTACGAGCAGTACTTC.

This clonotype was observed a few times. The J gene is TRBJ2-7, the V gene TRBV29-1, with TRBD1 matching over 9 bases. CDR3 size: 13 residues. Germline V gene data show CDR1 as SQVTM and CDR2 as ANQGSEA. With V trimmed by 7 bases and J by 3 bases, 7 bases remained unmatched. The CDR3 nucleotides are TGCAGCGGAGGACAGGGGATCGACTACGAGCAGTACTTC. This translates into CSGGQGIDYEQYF.

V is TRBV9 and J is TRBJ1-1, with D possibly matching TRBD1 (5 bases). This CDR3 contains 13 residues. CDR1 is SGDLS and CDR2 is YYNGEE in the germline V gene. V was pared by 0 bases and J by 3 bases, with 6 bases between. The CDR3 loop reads CASSVGGDTEAFF. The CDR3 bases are TGTGCCAGCAGCGTAGGGGGGGACACTGAAGCTTTCTTT.